Following are 9 T cell receptor beta chains from one sample sequenced in a study of regulatory T cells in long-lasting Graves disease. Libraries of TCR beta came from iRepertoire HTBI primers plus Arm-PCR of CDR3 regions. TCRdb used MiXCR to reprocess the multiplex PCR reads, holding one entry per CDR3 protein. The repertoire consists of about 320,000 distinct CDR3 sequences, with over 15% occurring once and the leading ten covering around 37%. Time point in this sample: newly diagnosed GD, antithyroid drugs for less than 3 months. Preparation of the TCR library used RNA extracted from PBMCs. This specimen consisted of peripheral blood mononuclear cells (PBMCs), obtained at new diagnosis, from a patient treated with antithyroid drugs. Every receptor here comes from a female donor with Graves disease.

At least ten counts were recorded for this clonotype. The chain is built from TRBV6-5 and TRBJ1-1; D is undetermined. Germline-derived CDR1 and CDR2 are MNHEY and SVGAGI. The CDR3 runs to 13 residues. The V gene lost 2 bases and the J gene lost 7 bases, with 11 bases spanning the gap. For the CDR3, the DNA is TGTGCCAGCAGTTACGGTCGCGGCCGTGAAGCTTTCTTT. Translating gives CASSYGRGREAFF.

This clonotype was seen repeatedly, ten times or more. This chain connects TRBV6-5 to TRBJ2-7; 8 bases align to TRBD2. J was trimmed by 5 bases and V by 2 bases; bases with no gene match: 8. The CDR3 is 15 residues long. Per germline, CDR1 MNHEY and CDR2 SVGAGI. The DNA for the CDR3 is TGTGCCAGCAGTTACCGGGCGACGGGAGGGCACGAGCAGTACTTC. This codes for CASSYRATGGHEQYF.

The rearrangement uses TRBV5-1 and TRBJ1-1; TRBD1 matches 8 bases. The germline gives CDR1 SGHRS, CDR2 YFSETQ. The length of the CDR3 is 16 residues. The junction had 5 bases not matched to a gene; V was cut back by 1 base and J by 0 bases. CDR3 protein: CASSLQGAEVNTEAFF. The CDR3 region has the DNA TGCGCCAGCAGCTTGCAGGGGGCTGAGGTGAACACTGAAGCTTTCTTT.

Only one count was recorded for this clonotype. The rearrangement links TRBV20-1 to TRBJ2-7; maybe TRBD2 (6 bases). The CDR3 is made up of 13 amino acids. Germline lookup yields CDR1 DFQATT and CDR2 SNEGSKA (reference sequence). Trimming removed 4 bases at V and 2 bases at J, with 12 bases between. This CDR3 is CSATLARAYEQYF. The CDR3 DNA follows: TGCAGTGCTACTCTAGCGCGGGCCTACGAGCAGTACTTC.

This clonotype was detected ten times or more. This chain links TRBV28 with TRBJ2-7; D possibly matches TRBD1 or TRBD2 (5 bases each). V dropped 5 bases and J dropped 4 bases, with 12 bases sitting between them. Germline CDR1 and CDR2: MDHEN and SYDVKM. CDR3 size: 13 residues. The CDR3 protein is CASSLGREYEQYF. The DNA of the CDR3 is TGTGCCAGCAGTCTTGGCAGGGAGTACGAGCAGTACTTC.

Of note for this clonotype: Being one base from a much bigger clone, this may be a read error. The chain employs TRBV19 and TRBJ1-1; D gene unclear. The CDR3 is 17 residues long. The V and J ends lost 9 bases and 1 base respectively, with 24 bases between them. Germline CDR1 reads LNHDA; CDR2 reads SQIVND (reference sequence). The CDR3 nucleotides are TGTGCCAGAAGTCCCCACATATTCCCTCAGGAGAACACTGAAGCTTTCTTT. Protein product: CARSPHIFPQENTEAFF.

The chain recombines TRBV29-1 with TRBJ2-5; D not certain. V lost 4 bases and J 1 base, leaving 13 bases between the germline ends. Germline CDR1 reads SQVTM; CDR2 reads ANQGSEA. The length of the CDR3 is 14 residues. CDR3 sequence: CSVVAPTSQETQYF. CDR3 in DNA: TGCAGCGTTGTGGCGCCCACAAGCCAAGAGACCCAGTACTTC.

This clonotype was counted at least ten times. The chain employs TRBV12-3 or TRBV12-4 and TRBJ1-4; D ambiguous. V gave up 6 bases and J gave up 6 bases, with 17 bases separating them. The CDR3 sequence is 15 residues long. This CDR3 reads CASSRTGSSYEKLFF. The CDR3, as DNA: TGTGCCAGCAGCCGGACCGGGAGCAGCTATGAAAAACTGTTTTTT.

The J gene is TRBJ1-3, the V gene TRBV19, with 8 bases aligning to TRBD1. Germline V gives CDR1 LNHDA, CDR2 SQIVND (reference sequence). This CDR3 is 20 amino acids long. V shed 5 bases and J 3 bases; nucleotides not matched to a gene: 21. DNA of the CDR3: TGTGCCAGTAGTCCGAACCTTGGGGACAGGTTGTTTCGTGGTGGAAACACCATATATTTT. As protein: CASSPNLGDRLFRGGNTIYF.